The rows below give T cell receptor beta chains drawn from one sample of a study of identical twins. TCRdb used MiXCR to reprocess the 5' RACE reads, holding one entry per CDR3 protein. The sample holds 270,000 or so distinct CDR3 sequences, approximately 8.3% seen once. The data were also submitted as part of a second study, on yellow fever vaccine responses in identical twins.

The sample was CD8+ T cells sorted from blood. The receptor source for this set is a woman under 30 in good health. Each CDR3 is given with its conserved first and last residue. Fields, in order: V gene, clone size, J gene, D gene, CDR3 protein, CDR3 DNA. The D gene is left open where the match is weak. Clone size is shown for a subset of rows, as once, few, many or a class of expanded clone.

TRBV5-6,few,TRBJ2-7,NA,CASSLGGYPSEQYF,TGTGCCAGCAGCTTAGGGGGGTACCCCTCCGAGCAGTACTTC
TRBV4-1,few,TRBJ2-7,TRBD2,CASSHLPQGTSVSYEQYF,TGCGCCAGCAGCCACCTCCCCCAGGGGACTAGCGTGTCCTACGAGCAGTACTTC
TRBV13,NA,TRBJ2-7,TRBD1,CASSLVGTGAPTYEQYF,TGTGCCAGCAGCTTAGTGGGGACAGGGGCCCCAACCTACGAGCAGTACTTC
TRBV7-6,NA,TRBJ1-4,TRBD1,CASSSGQGANEKLFF,TGTGCCAGCAGCTCGGGACAGGGGGCTAATGAAAAACTGTTTTTT
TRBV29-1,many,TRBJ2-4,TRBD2,CSVAGGEEKAKNIQYF,TGCAGCGTAGCGGGAGGAGAGGAAAAAGCCAAAAACATTCAGTACTTC
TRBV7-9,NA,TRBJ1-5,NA,CASSLGGIEPQHF,TGTGCCAGCAGCTTAGGAGGTATCGAGCCCCAGCATTTT
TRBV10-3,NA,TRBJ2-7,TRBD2,CAIRVRLAGGSDEQYF,TGTGCCATCAGGGTGAGACTAGCGGGGGGTAGCGACGAGCAGTACTTC
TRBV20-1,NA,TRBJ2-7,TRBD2,CSADPTDAAGFSYEQYF,TGCAGTGCTGACCCCACCGATGCAGCGGGGTTCTCCTACGAGCAGTACTTC
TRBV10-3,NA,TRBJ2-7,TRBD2,CAIWTGGPVEQYF,TGTGCCATCTGGACGGGAGGGCCTGTCGAGCAGTACTTC
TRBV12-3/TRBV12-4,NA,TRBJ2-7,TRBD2,CASSHGGAFYEQYF,TGTGCCAGCAGTCACGGGGGGGCCTTCTACGAGCAGTACTTC
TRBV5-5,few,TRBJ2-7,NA,CASSFNTAYEQYF,TGTGCCAGCAGCTTCAACACCGCCTACGAGCAGTACTTC
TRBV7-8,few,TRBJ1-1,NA,CASSLGSGPEAFF,TGTGCCAGCAGCTTAGGGTCGGGGCCAGAAGCTTTCTTT
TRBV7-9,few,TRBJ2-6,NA,CASSLARGSPGANVLTF,TGTGCCAGCAGCTTAGCACGGGGGTCCCCTGGGGCCAACGTCCTGACTTTC
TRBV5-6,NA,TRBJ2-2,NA,CASSLAGDPGELFF,TGTGCCAGCAGCTTGGCGGGCGACCCCGGGGAGCTGTTTTTT
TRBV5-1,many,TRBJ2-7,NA,CASSQTPWTPYEQYF,TGCGCCAGCAGCCAGACCCCGTGGACACCCTACGAGCAGTACTTC
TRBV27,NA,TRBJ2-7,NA,CASSLSAGLPLYEQYF,TGTGCCAGCAGTTTATCGGCGGGGCTACCCCTCTACGAGCAGTACTTC
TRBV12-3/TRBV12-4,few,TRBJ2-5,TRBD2,CASRPSGQETQYF,TGTGCCAGCAGACCTAGCGGACAAGAGACCCAGTACTTC
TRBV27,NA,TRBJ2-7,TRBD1,CASRGTGYSYEQYF,TGTGCCAGCAGGGGGACAGGATACTCCTACGAGCAGTACTTC
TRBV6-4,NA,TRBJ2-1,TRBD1,CASSDTGVNEQFF,TGTGCCAGCAGTGACACAGGGGTCAATGAGCAGTTCTTC
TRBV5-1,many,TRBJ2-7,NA,CASSLNYEQYF,TGTGCCAGCAGCTTAAACTACGAGCAGTACTTC
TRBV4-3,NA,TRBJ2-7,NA,CASSQDYLDAYEQYF,TGCGCCAGCAGCCAAGATTATCTGGACGCCTACGAGCAGTACTTC
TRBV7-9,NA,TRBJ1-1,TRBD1,CASILDRAPNTEAFF,TGTGCCAGCATTCTCGACAGGGCTCCGAACACTGAAGCTTTCTTT
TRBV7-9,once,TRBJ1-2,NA,CASSLVELNSGGYTF,TGTGCCAGCAGCTTAGTAGAACTTAATTCGGGCGGCTACACCTTC
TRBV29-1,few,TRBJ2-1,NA,CSVEGSDYNEQFF,TGCAGCGTTGAAGGCTCCGACTACAATGAGCAGTTCTTC
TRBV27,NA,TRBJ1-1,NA,CASSSKRPEGAFF,TGTGCCAGCAGTTCAAAACGACCGGAGGGGGCTTTCTTT
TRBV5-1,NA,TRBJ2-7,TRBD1,CASRTGTHEQYF,TGCGCCAGCCGGACAGGGACCCACGAGCAGTACTTC
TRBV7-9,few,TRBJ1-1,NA,CASSLALGFDTEAFF,TGTGCCAGCAGCCTTGCCCTTGGGTTTGACACTGAAGCTTTCTTT
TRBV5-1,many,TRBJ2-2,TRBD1,CASSPWTGEGTGELFF,TGCGCCAGCAGCCCCTGGACAGGGGAGGGCACCGGGGAGCTGTTTTTT
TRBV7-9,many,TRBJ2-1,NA,CASVGTELVYEQFF,TGTGCCAGCGTGGGGACGGAACTAGTTTATGAGCAGTTCTTC
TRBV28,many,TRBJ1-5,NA,CASRAGAGSNQPQHF,TGTGCCAGCAGAGCCGGGGCCGGGAGCAATCAGCCCCAGCATTTT
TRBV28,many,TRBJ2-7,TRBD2,CASSLSGPSSYEQYF,TGTGCCAGCAGTCTTAGCGGGCCTAGCTCCTACGAGCAGTACTTC
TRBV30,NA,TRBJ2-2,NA,CAWSSGTSTGELFF,TGTGCCTGGAGTTCCGGGACAAGCACCGGGGAGCTGTTTTTT
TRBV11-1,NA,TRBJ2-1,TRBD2,CASSFTLSQLAEMGYNEQFF,TGTGCCAGCAGCTTCACTCTCTCCCAGCTAGCGGAGATGGGTTACAATGAGCAGTTCTTC
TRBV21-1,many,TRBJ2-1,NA,CASSKAGTGDDNEQFF,TGTGCCAGCAGCAAAGCCGGGACAGGGGACGACAATGAGCAGTTCTTC
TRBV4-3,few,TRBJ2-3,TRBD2,CASSQDGASGYTDTQYF,TGCGCCAGCAGCCAAGATGGGGCTAGCGGGTACACAGATACGCAGTATTTT
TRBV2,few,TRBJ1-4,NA,CASVWEQKLFF,TGTGCCAGCGTTTGGGAGCAGAAACTGTTTTTT
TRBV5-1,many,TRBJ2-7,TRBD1,CASSPAGTGIYEQYF,TGCGCCAGCAGCCCCGCCGGGACAGGGATCTACGAGCAGTACTTC
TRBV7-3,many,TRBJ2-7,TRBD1,CASSSGQVSEQYF,TGTGCCAGCAGCTCCGGACAGGTATCCGAGCAGTACTTC
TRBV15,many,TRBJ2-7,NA,CATSRDFDSLSYEQYF,TGTGCCACCAGCAGAGATTTCGACTCTCTCTCCTACGAGCAGTACTTC
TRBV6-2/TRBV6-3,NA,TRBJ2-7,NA,CASSGSQTYEQYF,TGTGCCAGCTCGGGGAGCCAGACCTACGAGCAGTACTTC
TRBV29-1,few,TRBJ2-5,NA,CSVARRDLFPYF,TGCAGCGTTGCCCGCCGGGACCTTTTCCCGTACTTC
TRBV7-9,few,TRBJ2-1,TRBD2,CASSAAAGGHSEQFF,TGTGCCAGCAGCGCCGCGGCGGGGGGGCATAGTGAGCAGTTCTTC
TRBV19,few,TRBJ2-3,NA,CASSIRWGTDTQYF,TGTGCCAGTAGTATAAGGTGGGGCACAGATACGCAGTATTTT
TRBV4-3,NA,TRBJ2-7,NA,CASSQPPAESYEQYF,TGCGCCAGCAGCCAACCCCCGGCAGAGTCCTACGAGCAGTACTTC
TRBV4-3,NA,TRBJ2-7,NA,CASSQDRVLSYEQYF,TGCGCCAGCAGCCAAGATCGGGTTCTCTCCTACGAGCAGTACTTC